This TCR beta chain is drawn from a study of shared clonotypes between healthy human individuals. Whole-study context: Researchers drew samples from two women and a few men aged 18 to 49. Each donor's CD8 memory used one plate, CD8 naive two, each CD4 subset three.

Tens of thousands of T cell genomes (approximately 0.2 ug DNA) went into each sorted-subset replicate. TCRdb keeps only in-frame clones here, not all; method: immunoSEQ multiplex PCR. This table holds under 700,000 clones, around 95% found once. The CDR3 totals 13 residues. Germline CDR1 SGHAT, CDR2 FQNNGV. Trimming stripped 3 bases from V and 9 bases from J, with 12 bases between. CD45RO-negative CD8 cells positively selected for CCR7 made up the naive population, which excluded terminally differentiated effector memory CD45RA+ cells. Healthy HIV-negative adults with no recent acute infections or vaccinations were recruited as donors.

The sequence derives from a woman in her twenties or thirties in good health. Sequencing input: naive CD8+ T cells sorted from blood. The chain couples TRBV11-2 to TRBJ2-1; tentative D call: TRBD1 (6 bases). The CDR3 here is CASSFRRGGEQFF. In nucleotides, the CDR3 is TGTGCCAGCAGCTTTCGCAGGGGTGGTGAGCAGTTCTTC.